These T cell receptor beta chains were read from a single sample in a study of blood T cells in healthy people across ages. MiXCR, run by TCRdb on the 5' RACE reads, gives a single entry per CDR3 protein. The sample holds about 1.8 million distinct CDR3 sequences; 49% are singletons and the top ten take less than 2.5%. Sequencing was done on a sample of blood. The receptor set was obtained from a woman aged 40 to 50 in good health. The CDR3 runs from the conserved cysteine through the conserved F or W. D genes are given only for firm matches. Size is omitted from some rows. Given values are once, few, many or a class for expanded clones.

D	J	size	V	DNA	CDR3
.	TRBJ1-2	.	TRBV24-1	TGTGCCACCAGTGATCAGTATGGCTACACCTTC	CATSDQYGYTF
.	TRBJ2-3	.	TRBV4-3	TGCGCCAGCAGCCCCGGACTGGGTATGAGTCATACGCAGTATTTT	CASSPGLGMSHTQYF
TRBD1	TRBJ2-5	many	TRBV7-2	TGTGCCAGCAGTACAGACAGGGGGCGGGAGACCCAGTACTTC	CASSTDRGRETQYF
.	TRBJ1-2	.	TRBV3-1	TGTGCCAGCAGCCAAGACCAGGGTGGTTTTGGCTACACCTTC	CASSQDQGGFGYTF
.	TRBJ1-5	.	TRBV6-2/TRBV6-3	TGTGCCAGCAGTTACCCCGGGGGGGGTCAGCCCCAGCATTTT	CASSYPGGGQPQHF
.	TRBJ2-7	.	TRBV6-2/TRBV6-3	TGTGCCAGCAAGAGGACTAACTACGAGCAGTACTTC	CASKRTNYEQYF
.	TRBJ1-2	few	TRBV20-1	TGCAGTGCAGTCGGTGGGGGCTACACCTTC	CSAVGGGYTF
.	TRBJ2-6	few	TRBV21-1	TGTGCCAGCAGCCCCTGCTCTGGGTTCTCTGGGGCCAACGTCCTGACTTTC	CASSPCSGFSGANVLTF
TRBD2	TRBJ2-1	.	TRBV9	TGTGCCAGCAGAGCTCACTCCGCCGGGACTAGCGGGGCCCATGAGCAGTTCTTC	CASRAHSAGTSGAHEQFF
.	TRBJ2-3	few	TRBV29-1	TGCAGCGTTCAACCAGACTATTACTCAGATACGCAGTATTTT	CSVQPDYYSDTQYF
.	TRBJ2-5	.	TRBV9	TGTGCCAGCAGCGTAAACCCTCCCGGGACTTCACAAGAGACCCAGTACTTC	CASSVNPPGTSQETQYF
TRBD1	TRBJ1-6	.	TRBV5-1	TGCGCCAGCAGCTTGGTGCTCTACCGGGACAGGGGACTCGCCCATGAGCCCCTCCACTTT	CASSLVLYRDRGLAHEPLHF
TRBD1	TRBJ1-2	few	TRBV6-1	TGTGCCAGCAGTGCCATGGGACAGGGGACGAGTGGCTACACCTTC	CASSAMGQGTSGYTF
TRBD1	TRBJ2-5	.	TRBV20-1	TGCAGTGGGACAGGGGAAGAGACCCAGTACTTC	CSGTGEETQYF
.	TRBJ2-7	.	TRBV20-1	TGCAGTGCTACCATAGTGTCCTACAATGAGCAGTACTTC	CSATIVSYNEQYF
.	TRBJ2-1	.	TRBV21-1	TGTGCCAGCAGCAACTTAGGGACAGGGGTGATCTACGAGCAGTTCTTC	CASSNLGTGVIYEQFF
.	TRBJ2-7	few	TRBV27	TGTGCCAGCAGTTTATCGTCCTTTAGCGAGCAGTACTTC	CASSLSSFSEQYF
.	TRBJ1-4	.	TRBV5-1	TGCGCCAGCAGCTTGGCGGGGATGAATGAAAAACTGTTTTTT	CASSLAGMNEKLFF
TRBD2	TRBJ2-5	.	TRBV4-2	TGTGCCAGCAGCCAAGAGCTAGCGGGGGACCAAGAGACCCAGTACTTC	CASSQELAGDQETQYF
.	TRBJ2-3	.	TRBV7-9	TGTGCCAGCAGCCCCCAAGGGATAGGGATCAGCACAGATACGCAGTATTTT	CASSPQGIGISTDTQYF
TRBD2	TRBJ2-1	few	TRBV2	TGTGCCAGCGAGGACGGGGGGGTGAATGAGCAGTTCTTC	CASEDGGVNEQFF
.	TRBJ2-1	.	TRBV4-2	TGTGCCAGCAGCCAGGCTCTGGGGGCCTACAATGAGCAGTTCTTC	CASSQALGAYNEQFF
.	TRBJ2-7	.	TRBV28	TGTGCCAGCACCTCGAGCCCCCCTGAGCCCTACGAGCAGTACTTC	CASTSSPPEPYEQYF
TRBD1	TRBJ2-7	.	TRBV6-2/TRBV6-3	TGTGCCAGCAGTTACCGACAGGGGATCTACGAGCAGTACTTC	CASSYRQGIYEQYF
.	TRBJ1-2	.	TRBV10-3	TGTGCCATCAGTGATGCGGGGGCCCATCAATCTGGCTACACCTTC	CAISDAGAHQSGYTF
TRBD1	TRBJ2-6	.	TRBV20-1	TGCAGTGCTAGAGTACAGGGGAGCTCTGGGGCCAACGTCCTGACTTTC	CSARVQGSSGANVLTF
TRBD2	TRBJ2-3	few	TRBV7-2	TGTGCCAGCAGCTTAGAGCTAGCGGGGGGGAGGACAGATACGCAGTATTTT	CASSLELAGGRTDTQYF
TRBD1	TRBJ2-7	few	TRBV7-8	TGTGCCAGCAGCTTTTTGTACCGGAGAAGGACAGGGTGCCCCTACGAGCAGTACTTC	CASSFLYRRRTGCPYEQYF
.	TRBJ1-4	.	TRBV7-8	TGTGCCAGCAGCTTAGTCGAAGGTCGATCGGGAAAACTGTTTTTT	CASSLVEGRSGKLFF
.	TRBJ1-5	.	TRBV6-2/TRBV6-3	TGTGCCACGGTGGACAGTAATAGCAATCAGCCCCAGCATTTT	CATVDSNSNQPQHF
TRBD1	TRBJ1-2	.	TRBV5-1	TGCGCCAGCAGCCCGCGAACAGGGGGCGGCTATGGCTACACCTTC	CASSPRTGGGYGYTF
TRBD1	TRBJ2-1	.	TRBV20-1	TGCAGTGCTACACTCACAGGGGGCGAATACAATGAGCAGTTCTTC	CSATLTGGEYNEQFF
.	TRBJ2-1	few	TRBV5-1	TGCGCCAGCAGCGGCTTGGTAGGGAGCTCCTACAATGAGCAGTTCTTC	CASSGLVGSSYNEQFF
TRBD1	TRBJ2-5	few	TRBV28	TGTGCCATTACCGGGACAGGGGGAGAGACCCAGTACTTC	CAITGTGGETQYF
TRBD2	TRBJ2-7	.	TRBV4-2	TGTGCCAGCAGCCAGGCTAGCGGGGTGTCCTACGAGCAGTACTTC	CASSQASGVSYEQYF
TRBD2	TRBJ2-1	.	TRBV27	TGTGCCAGCAGTTTCTTAGCGGGGGGCGATAACAATGAGCAGTTCTTC	CASSFLAGGDNNEQFF
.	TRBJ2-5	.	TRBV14	TGTGCCAGCAGCCGTAACGAAGAGACCCAGTACTTC	CASSRNEETQYF
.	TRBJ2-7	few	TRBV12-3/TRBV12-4	TGTGCCAGCAGTCCCGTCGCCGCAGGGCGCAGCGAGCAGTACTTC	CASSPVAAGRSEQYF
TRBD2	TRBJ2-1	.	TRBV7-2	TGTGCCAGCAGCTTAGGGGGGACTAGCGGCAATGAGCAGTTCTTC	CASSLGGTSGNEQFF
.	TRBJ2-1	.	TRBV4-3	TGCGCCAGCAGCCAAAGCCTGGATCCGTACAATGAGCAGTTCTTC	CASSQSLDPYNEQFF